Listed here are 21 T cell receptor beta chains from one sample, sequenced in a study of identifying expanded T cells in peripheral blood. TCRdb's table, derived via immunoSEQ multiplex PCR, lists solely in-frame clones and lacks some. The sample lists roughly 63,000 clones, over 75% occurring once. The specimen sequenced was blood. These receptors were collected from a person aged 18 to 70 in good health.

V gene TRBV18 combines with J gene TRBJ2-5; either TRBD1 or TRBD2 may supply D (6 bases each). The CDR3 consists of 13 residues. Germline CDR1 reads KGHSH; CDR2 reads LQKENI. The ends were cut back, 2 bases at V and 3 bases at J, with 7 bases in the middle. This CDR3 is CASSPRGEETQYF. DNA of the CDR3: TGTGCCAGCTCACCAAGGGGGGAAGAGACCCAGTACTTC. Complete variable domain (other parts from reference TRBV18 and TRBJ2-5): NAGVMQNPRHLVRRRGQEARLRCSPMKGHSHVYWYRQLPEEGLKFMVYLQKENIIDESGMPKERFSAEFPKEGPSILRIQQVVRGDSAAYFCASSPRGEETQYFGPGTRLLVL.

The chain is built from TRBV7-2 and TRBJ2-1; 7 bases line up with TRBD2. V gave up 5 bases and J gave up 16 bases; unmatched junction bases: 11. Germline CDR1 is SGHTA and CDR2 is FQGNSA. CDR3 length: 12 amino acids. In DNA, the CDR3 is TGTGCCAGCAGCCCCCCCAGCGGGATCTGCTTCTTC. Its translation is CASSPPSGICFF. The full variable domain, rest sourced from reference TRBV7-2 and TRBJ2-1, is GAGVSQSPSNKVTEKGKDVELRCDPISGHTALYWYRQSLGQGLEFLIYFQGNSAPDKSGLPSDRFSAERTGGSVSTLTIQRTQQEDSAVYLCASSPPSGICFFGPGTRLTVL.

CDR3 sequence: CASSSGTGNYGYTF. The CDR3 coding sequence is TGTGCCAGCAGCTCCGGGACAGGGAACTATGGCTACACCTTC. J is TRBJ1-2 and V is TRBV5-6, with 9 bases matching TRBD1. The germline V gene encodes CDR1 SGHDT and CDR2 YYEEEE. The junction had 2 bases not matched to a gene; V was cut back by 3 bases and J by 2 bases. This CDR3 is 14 amino acids long.

This chain joins TRBV4-2 and TRBJ2-3; 7 bases are shared with TRBD1. The CDR3 runs to 17 residues. Trimming cost V 0 bases and J 5 bases; bases outside gene matches: 11. The germline CDR1 and CDR2 sequences are LGHNA and YNFKEQ. DNA of the CDR3: TGTGCCAGCAGCCAAGAAGGGAGACAGGGTTCCGTAGATACGCAGTATTTT. This sequence encodes CASSQEGRQGSVDTQYF.

This clone was seen only once. This chain connects TRBV2 to TRBJ2-1; D is perhaps TRBD2 (6 bases). Germline CDR1 reads SNHLY; CDR2 reads FYNNEI. The CDR3 length is 15 residues. Deletions cut 4 bases from V and 2 bases from J, with 12 bases between. CDR3 residues: CASSVSGMAYNEQFF. CDR3 in DNA: TGTGCCAGCAGTGTTAGCGGAATGGCCTACAATGAGCAGTTCTTC.

In this sample, this clone turned up once. V and J are TRBV7-8 and TRBJ2-3; 8 bases are shared with TRBD2. The CDR3 is made up of 15 amino acids. Germline CDR1 reads SGHVS; CDR2 reads FQNEAQ. V trimming: 5 bases; J trimming: 1 base; junction bases outside the gene matches: 5. CDR3 sequence reads: CASSPSGSGTDTQYF. CDR3 nucleotide sequence: TGTGCCAGCAGCCCGAGCGGGAGTGGCACAGATACGCAGTATTTT.

The V call is TRBV19, the J call TRBJ1-1; 8 bases are a match to TRBD1. The CDR3 extends over 14 amino acids. Germline lookup yields CDR1 LNHDA and CDR2 SQIVND (reference sequence). With 5 bases clipped from V and 5 bases from J, the junction kept 7 bases outside the gene matches. As DNA, the CDR3 is TGTGCCAGTAGTCGGCAGGGGGCAGGAACTGAAGCTTTCTTT. Its translation is CASSRQGAGTEAFF.

The chain employs TRBV5-1 and TRBJ1-5; maybe TRBD1 (5 bases). Trimming pared 3 bases from V and 2 bases from J, leaving 12 bases between. CDR3 length: 15 residues. The germline V gene encodes CDR1 SGHRS and CDR2 YFSETQ. CDR3 residues: CASSWGGVGNQPQHF. The DNA of the CDR3 is TGCGCCAGCAGCTGGGGGGGAGTGGGCAATCAGCCCCAGCATTTT.

The chain is built from TRBV11-3 and TRBJ2-1, with D unclear. V was shortened by 3 bases and J by 8 bases, with 11 bases between the two germline ends. Per germline, CDR1 SGHNT and CDR2 YENEEA. This CDR3 comprises 13 residues. The CDR3: CASSFIGGDEQFF. As DNA, the CDR3 is TGTGCCAGCAGCTTTATTGGCGGCGATGAGCAGTTCTTC.

V gene TRBV10-2 combines with J gene TRBJ2-2, with D unclear. V lost 7 bases and J 8 bases, leaving 17 bases between the germline ends. The CDR3 covers 14 residues. Germline V gene data show CDR1 as WSHSY and CDR2 as SAAADI. CDR3 nucleotides: TGCGCCAGCACCCCAGTCCAAACAAAGGGGGAGCTGTTTTTT. The encoded protein is CASTPVQTKGELFF.

This chain uses TRBV6-1 with TRBJ2-7, with 7 bases identical to TRBD2. V shed 4 bases and J 4 bases; nucleotides not matched to a gene: 13. The CDR3 runs 16 residues. Per the germline V gene, CDR1 is MNHNS and CDR2 is SASEGT. CDR3 sequence (DNA): TGTGCCAGCAGTGCTAGGTCGGGGGGTTCGTCTTACGAGCAGTACGTC. It is translated as CASSARSGGSSYEQYV.

V and J are TRBV7-8 and TRBJ2-7, with D perhaps TRBD2 (5 bases). Germline V gene sequence: CDR1 SGHVS, CDR2 FQNEAQ. This CDR3 spans 15 amino acids. V was trimmed by 5 bases and J by 9 bases, leaving 23 bases between them. The CDR3 sequence: CASSPREDPAAGQYF. The CDR3 DNA reads TGTGCCAGCAGCCCCCGGGAAGACCCTGCCGCCGGGCAGTACTTC.

The CDR3 loop reads CASSLAQGESNEQFF. The DNA of the CDR3 is TGTGCCAGCAGCTTGGCACAGGGAGAAAGCAATGAGCAGTTCTTC. V is TRBV5-6 and J is TRBJ2-1, with D possibly TRBD1 on 6 matching bases. V lost 0 bases and J lost 6, with 13 bases in between. The CDR3 runs to 15 residues. Germline values: CDR1 SGHDT, CDR2 YYEEEE.

The rearrangement uses TRBV7-2 and TRBJ1-1, with D possibly matching TRBD1 (5 bases). V was clipped by 7 bases and J by 0 bases, with 12 bases between them. From germline, CDR1 is SGHTA and CDR2 FQGNSA. This CDR3 contains 14 residues. CDR3 amino acids: CASTLGGMNTEAFF. The CDR3 nucleotides read TGTGCCAGCACCCTGGGGGGTATGAACACTGAAGCTTTCTTT. Variable domain in full (rest from reference TRBV7-2 and TRBJ1-1): GAGVSQSPSNKVTEKGKDVELRCDPISGHTALYWYRQSLGQGLEFLIYFQGNSAPDKSGLPSDRFSAERTGGSVSTLTIQRTQQEDSAVYLCASTLGGMNTEAFFGQGTRLTVV.

J is TRBJ2-7 and V is TRBV18; no firm D call. Germline V gene data show CDR1 as KGHSH and CDR2 as LQKENI. Trimming removed 2 bases at V and 2 bases at J, with 10 bases between. This CDR3 has 14 amino acids. The CDR3 sequence is CASSPNNKAYEQYF. The CDR3 bases are TGTGCCAGCTCACCAAACAACAAAGCCTACGAGCAGTACTTC.

The chain joins TRBV5-1 to TRBJ2-2; 9 positions match TRBD2. The CDR3 is 14 residues long. Per the germline V gene, CDR1 is SGHRS and CDR2 is YFSETQ. V was pared by 2 bases and J by 7 bases, with 3 bases of the junction left unmatched. The CDR3 bases are TGCGCCAGCAGCTTAGCGGGGGGTGTCGGGGAGCTGTTTTTT. Protein: CASSLAGGVGELFF.

J is TRBJ2-3 and V is TRBV18; D is perhaps TRBD1 (5 bases). CDR1 is KGHSH and CDR2 is LQKENI in the germline V gene. CDR3 size: 15 residues. V shed 0 bases and J shed 0 bases, with 7 bases lying between them. The CDR3 loop reads CASSPPSGSTDTQYF. Written as DNA, the CDR3 is TGTGCCAGCTCACCACCGTCAGGGAGCACAGATACGCAGTATTTT. Full variable domain (outside the CDR3, taken from reference TRBV18 and TRBJ2-3): NAGVMQNPRHLVRRRGQEARLRCSPMKGHSHVYWYRQLPEEGLKFMVYLQKENIIDESGMPKERFSAEFPKEGPSILRIQQVVRGDSAAYFCASSPPSGSTDTQYFGPGTRLTVL.

The chain has TRBV7-2 and TRBJ2-1; D gene ambiguous. This CDR3 has 15 residues. V was shortened by 5 bases and J by 4 bases, with 15 bases between the two germline ends. CDR1 and CDR2 (germline): SGHTA, FQGNSA. This CDR3 is CASSPSPLLYNEQFF. The CDR3 DNA sequence: TGTGCCAGCAGCCCTTCTCCCTTGTTATACAATGAGCAGTTCTTC.

Written as DNA, the CDR3 is TGTGCCAGCAGCCCCAGCTCTGGAAACACCATATATTTT. It translates to CASSPSSGNTIYF. The chain recombines TRBV7-6 with TRBJ1-3; D is unclear. Trimming left V 5 bases short and J 0 bases short, with 5 bases between. The CDR3 loop spans 13 amino acids. Germline V lookup: CDR1 SGHVS, CDR2 FNYEAQ.

This clone came up once. The chain employs TRBV7-8 and TRBJ1-1, with 7 bases matching TRBD1. The CDR3 extends over 12 amino acids. V shed 3 bases and J 7 bases; nucleotides not matched to a gene: 2. Looked up from germline, CDR1 is SGHVS and CDR2 is FQNEAQ. The CDR3 sequence: CASSFQGGEAFF. DNA of the CDR3: TGTGCCAGCAGCTTCCAGGGGGGTGAAGCTTTCTTT.

This chain uses TRBV9 with TRBJ1-1; 8 bases fit TRBD1. CDR3 size: 14 residues. Unmatched junction bases numbered 1, after V lost 3 bases and J lost 0 bases. The germline gives CDR1 SGDLS, CDR2 YYNGEE. CDR3: CASSAGQVNTEAFF. CDR3 sequence (DNA): TGTGCCAGCAGCGCGGGACAGGTGAACACTGAAGCTTTCTTT.